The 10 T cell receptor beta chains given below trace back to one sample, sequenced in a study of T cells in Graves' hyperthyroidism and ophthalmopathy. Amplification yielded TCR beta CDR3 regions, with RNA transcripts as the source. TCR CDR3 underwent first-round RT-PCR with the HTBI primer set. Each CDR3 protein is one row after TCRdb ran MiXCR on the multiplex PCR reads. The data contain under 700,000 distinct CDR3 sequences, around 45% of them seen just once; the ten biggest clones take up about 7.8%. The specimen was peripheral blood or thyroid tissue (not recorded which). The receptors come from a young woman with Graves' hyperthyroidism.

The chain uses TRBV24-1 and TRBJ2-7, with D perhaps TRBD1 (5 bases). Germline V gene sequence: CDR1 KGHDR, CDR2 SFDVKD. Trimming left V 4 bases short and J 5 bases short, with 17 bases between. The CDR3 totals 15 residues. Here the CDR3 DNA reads TGTGCCACCAGTGACCCTATCAATGGGGCGGACGAGCAGTACTTC. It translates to CATSDPINGADEQYF.

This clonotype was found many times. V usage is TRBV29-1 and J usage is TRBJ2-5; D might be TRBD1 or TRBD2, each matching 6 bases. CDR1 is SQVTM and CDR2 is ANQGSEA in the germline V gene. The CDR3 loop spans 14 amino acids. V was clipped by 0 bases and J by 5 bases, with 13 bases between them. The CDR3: CSVEDYGGQETQYF. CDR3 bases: TGCAGCGTTGAAGATTATGGGGGGCAGGAGACCCAGTACTTC.

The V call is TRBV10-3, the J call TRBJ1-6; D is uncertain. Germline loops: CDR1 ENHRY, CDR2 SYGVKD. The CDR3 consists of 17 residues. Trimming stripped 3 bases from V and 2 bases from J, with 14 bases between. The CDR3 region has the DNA TGTGCCATCAGTGAACCGAGCGGGAGGACCTATAATTCACCCCTCCACTTT. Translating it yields CAISEPSGRTYNSPLHF.

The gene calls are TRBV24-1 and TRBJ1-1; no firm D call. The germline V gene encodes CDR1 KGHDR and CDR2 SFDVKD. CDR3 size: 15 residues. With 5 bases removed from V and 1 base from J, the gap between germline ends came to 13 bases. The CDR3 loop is CATSAASGKNTEAFF. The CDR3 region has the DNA TGTGCCACCAGTGCCGCTAGCGGGAAGAACACTGAAGCTTTCTTT.

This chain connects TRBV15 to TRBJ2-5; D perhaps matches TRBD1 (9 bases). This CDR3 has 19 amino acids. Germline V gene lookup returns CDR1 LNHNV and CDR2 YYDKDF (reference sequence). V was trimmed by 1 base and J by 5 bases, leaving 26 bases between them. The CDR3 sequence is CATSRAGTGNSGNRETQYF. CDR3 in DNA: TGTGCCACCAGCAGAGCCGGGACAGGGAATAGCGGGAACCGTGAGACCCAGTACTTC.

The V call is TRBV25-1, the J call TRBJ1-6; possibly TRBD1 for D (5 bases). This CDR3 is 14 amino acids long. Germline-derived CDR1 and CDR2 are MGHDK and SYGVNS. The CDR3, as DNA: TGTGCTAGAGATGGGACGTTGAATAATTCACCCCTCCACTTT. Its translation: CARDGTLNNSPLHF.

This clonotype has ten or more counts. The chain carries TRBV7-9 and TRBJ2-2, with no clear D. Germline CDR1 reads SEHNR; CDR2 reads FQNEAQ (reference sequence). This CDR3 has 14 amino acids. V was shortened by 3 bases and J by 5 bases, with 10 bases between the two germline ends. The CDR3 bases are TGTGCCAGCAGCTTGGCCCTGAGGACCGGGGAGCTGTTTTTT. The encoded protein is CASSLALRTGELFF. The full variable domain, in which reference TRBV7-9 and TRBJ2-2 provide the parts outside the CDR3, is DTGVSQNPRHKITKRGQNVTFRCDPISEHNRLYWYRQTLGQGPEFLTYFQNEAQLEKSRLLSDRFSAERPKGSFSTLEIQRTEQGDSAMYLCASSLALRTGELFFGEGSRLTVL.

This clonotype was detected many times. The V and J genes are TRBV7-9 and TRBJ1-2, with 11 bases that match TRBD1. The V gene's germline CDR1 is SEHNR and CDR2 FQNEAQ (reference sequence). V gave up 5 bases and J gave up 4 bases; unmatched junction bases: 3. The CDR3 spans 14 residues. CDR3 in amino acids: CASSGQGAPYGYTF. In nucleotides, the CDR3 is TGTGCCAGCAGCGGACAGGGGGCACCCTATGGCTACACCTTC.

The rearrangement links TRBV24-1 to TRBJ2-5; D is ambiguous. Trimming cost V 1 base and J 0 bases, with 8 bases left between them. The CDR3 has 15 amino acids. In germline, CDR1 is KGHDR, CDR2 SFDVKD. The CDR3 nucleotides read TGTGCCACCAGTGATTTAGACACGGACCAAGAGACCCAGTACTTC. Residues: CATSDLDTDQETQYF.

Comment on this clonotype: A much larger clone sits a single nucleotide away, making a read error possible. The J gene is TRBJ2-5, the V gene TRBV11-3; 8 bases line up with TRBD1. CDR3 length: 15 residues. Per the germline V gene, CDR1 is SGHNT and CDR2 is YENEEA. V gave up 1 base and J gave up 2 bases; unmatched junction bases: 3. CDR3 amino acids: CASSLVRDRQETQYF. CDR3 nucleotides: TGTGCCAGCAGCTTAGTCCGGGACAGGCAAGAGACCCAGTACTTC.